This TCR beta chain was documented in a study of Ad26.COV2.S vaccination and SARS-CoV-2 variants. Study-wide context: The study gave Ad26.COV2.S intramuscularly, once or twice 56 days apart.

Treatment indicated: about 20 received Ad26.COV2.S at low or high dose, single or two shots; about five received placebo; per-sample allocation not given. Day 63 after the first injection of vaccine or placebo was the sampling time. Spike of the Wuhan-strain SARS-CoV-2 was expressed by an Ad26 vector, which formed the vaccine. Repertoires were generated with immunoSEQ multiplex PCR, while TCRdb's copy carries only in-frame clones and drops some. The sample records 300,000 to 350,000 clones, about 88% being singletons. This CDR3 is 16 amino acids long. Trimming pared 7 bases from V and 3 bases from J, leaving 20 bases between. Germline V gives CDR1 MGHRA, CDR2 YSYEKL.

The sequences come from peripheral blood, collected in a trial of Ad26.COV2.S vaccine versus placebo. The clonotype comes from a person aged 18 to 59 who received the Ad26.COV2.S COVID-19 vaccine or a placebo. The chain links TRBV4-1 to TRBJ2-3, with a weak D call TRBD2 (7 bases). The CDR3 region has the DNA TGCGCCAGCACGCCATATCCCGGGGGGCTTACAGATACGCAGTATTTT. Residues: CASTPYPGGLTDTQYF.